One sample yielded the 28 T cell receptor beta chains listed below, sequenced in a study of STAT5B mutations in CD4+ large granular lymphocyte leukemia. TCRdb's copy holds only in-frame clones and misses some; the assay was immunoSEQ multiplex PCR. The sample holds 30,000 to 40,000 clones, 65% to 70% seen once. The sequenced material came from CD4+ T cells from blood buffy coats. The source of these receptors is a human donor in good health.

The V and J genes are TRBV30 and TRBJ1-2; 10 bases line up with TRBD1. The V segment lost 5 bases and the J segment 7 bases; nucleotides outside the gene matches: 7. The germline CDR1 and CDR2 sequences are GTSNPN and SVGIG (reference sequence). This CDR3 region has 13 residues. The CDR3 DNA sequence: TGTGCCTGGCGCGACAGGGGGCGGAGTGGCTACACCTTC. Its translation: CAWRDRGRSGYTF.

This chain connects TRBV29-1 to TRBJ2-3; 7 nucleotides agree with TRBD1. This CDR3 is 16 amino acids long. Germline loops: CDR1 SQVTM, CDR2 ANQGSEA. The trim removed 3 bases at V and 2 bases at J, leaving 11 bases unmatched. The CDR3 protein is CSVEGEGARATDTQYF. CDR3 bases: TGCAGCGTTGAGGGTGAGGGGGCCCGGGCCACAGATACGCAGTATTTT.

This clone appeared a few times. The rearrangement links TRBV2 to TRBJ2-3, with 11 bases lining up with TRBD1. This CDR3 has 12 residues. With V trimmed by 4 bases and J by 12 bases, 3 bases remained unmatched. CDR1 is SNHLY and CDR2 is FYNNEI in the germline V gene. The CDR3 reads CASSAGTGGQYF. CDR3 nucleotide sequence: TGTGCCAGCAGTGCCGGGACAGGGGGTCAGTATTTT.

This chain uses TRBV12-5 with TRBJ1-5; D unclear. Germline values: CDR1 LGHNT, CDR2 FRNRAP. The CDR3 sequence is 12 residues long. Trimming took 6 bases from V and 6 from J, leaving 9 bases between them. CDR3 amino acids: CASGPTGQPQHF. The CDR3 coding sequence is TGTGCTAGTGGGCCCACGGGTCAGCCCCAGCATTTT.

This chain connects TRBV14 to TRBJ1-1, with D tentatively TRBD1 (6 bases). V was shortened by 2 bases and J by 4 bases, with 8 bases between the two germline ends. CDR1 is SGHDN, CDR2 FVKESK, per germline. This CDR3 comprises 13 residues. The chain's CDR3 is CASSQQGPTEAFF. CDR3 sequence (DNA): TGTGCCAGCAGCCAACAGGGGCCCACTGAAGCTTTCTTT.

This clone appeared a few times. Written as DNA, the CDR3 is TGTGCCAGTAGTATTGCAGTGTACCACTCTGGGGCCAACGTCCTGACTTTC. Translated, it gives CASSIAVYHSGANVLTF. This rearrangement joins TRBV19 to TRBJ2-6; no firm D call. There are 17 residues in the CDR3. Germline V CDR1 and CDR2: LNHDA, SQIVND (reference sequence). The V gene lost 3 bases and the J gene lost 0 bases, with 12 bases spanning the gap.

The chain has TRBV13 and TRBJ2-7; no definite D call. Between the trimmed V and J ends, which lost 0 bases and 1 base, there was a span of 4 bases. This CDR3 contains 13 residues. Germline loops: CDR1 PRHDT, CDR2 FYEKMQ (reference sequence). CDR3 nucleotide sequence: TGTGCCAGCAGCTTAGGGTCATCCTACGAGCAGTACTTC. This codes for CASSLGSSYEQYF.

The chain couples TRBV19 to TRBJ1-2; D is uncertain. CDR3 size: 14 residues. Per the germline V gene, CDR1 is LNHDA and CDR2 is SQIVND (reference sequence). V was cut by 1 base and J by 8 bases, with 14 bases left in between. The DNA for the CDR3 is TGTGCCAGTAGTATAGGAGGTAGAGGAGTCGGCTACACCTTC. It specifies CASSIGGRGVGYTF.

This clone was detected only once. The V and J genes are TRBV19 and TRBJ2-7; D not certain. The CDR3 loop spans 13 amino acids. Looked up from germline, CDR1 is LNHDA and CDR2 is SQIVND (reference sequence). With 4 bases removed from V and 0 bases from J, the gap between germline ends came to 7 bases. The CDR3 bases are TGTGCCAGTAGTAGTATTAGCTCCTACGAGCAGTACTTC. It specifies CASSSISSYEQYF.

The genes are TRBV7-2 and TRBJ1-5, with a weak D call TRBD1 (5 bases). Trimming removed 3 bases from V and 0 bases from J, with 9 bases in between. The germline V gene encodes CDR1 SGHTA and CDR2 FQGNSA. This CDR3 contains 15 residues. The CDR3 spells CASSFDGGSNQPQHF. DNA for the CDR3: TGTGCCAGCAGCTTCGACGGGGGTAGCAATCAGCCCCAGCATTTT.

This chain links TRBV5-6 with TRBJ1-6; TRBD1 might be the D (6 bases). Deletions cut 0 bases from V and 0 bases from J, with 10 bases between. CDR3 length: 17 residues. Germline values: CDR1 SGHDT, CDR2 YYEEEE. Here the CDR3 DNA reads TGTGCCAGCAGCTTGGCGGGGGCTATCTCCTATAATTCACCCCTCCACTTT. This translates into CASSLAGAISYNSPLHF.

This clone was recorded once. The CDR3: CASSPDAGGQPQHF. The CDR3 region has the DNA TGTGCCAGCAGCCCCGATGCGGGGGGTCAGCCCCAGCATTTT. The V call is TRBV7-2, the J call TRBJ1-5, with D possibly TRBD1 on 5 matching bases. Germline CDR1 and CDR2: SGHTA and FQGNSA. V lost 5 bases to trimming and J lost 6 bases, with 14 bases between them. CDR3 length: 14 residues.

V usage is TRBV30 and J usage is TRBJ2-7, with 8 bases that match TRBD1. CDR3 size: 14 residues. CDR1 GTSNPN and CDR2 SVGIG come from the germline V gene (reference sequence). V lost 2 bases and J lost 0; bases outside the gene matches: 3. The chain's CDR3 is CAWSLGTGSYEQYF. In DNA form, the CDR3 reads TGTGCCTGGAGTTTAGGGACAGGCTCCTACGAGCAGTACTTC.

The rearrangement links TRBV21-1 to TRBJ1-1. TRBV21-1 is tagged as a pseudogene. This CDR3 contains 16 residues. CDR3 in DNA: TGTGCCAGCAGTCTAGATTGGGAGGTTCAGAACACTGAAGCTTTCTTT. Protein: CASSLDWEVQNTEAFF.

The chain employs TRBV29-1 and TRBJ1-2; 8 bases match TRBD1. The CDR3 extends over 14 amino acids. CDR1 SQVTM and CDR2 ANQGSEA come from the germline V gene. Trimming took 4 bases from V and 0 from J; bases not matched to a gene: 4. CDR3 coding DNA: TGCAGCGTTGGAGAACAGGGGGCTAACTATGGCTACACCTTC. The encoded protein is CSVGEQGANYGYTF.

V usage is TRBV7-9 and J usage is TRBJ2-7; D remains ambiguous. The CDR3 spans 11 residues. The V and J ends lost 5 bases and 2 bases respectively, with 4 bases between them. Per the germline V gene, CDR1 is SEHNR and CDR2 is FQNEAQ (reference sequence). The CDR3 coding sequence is TGTGCCAGCAGCCCGGCCTACGAGCAGTACTTC. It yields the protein CASSPAYEQYF.

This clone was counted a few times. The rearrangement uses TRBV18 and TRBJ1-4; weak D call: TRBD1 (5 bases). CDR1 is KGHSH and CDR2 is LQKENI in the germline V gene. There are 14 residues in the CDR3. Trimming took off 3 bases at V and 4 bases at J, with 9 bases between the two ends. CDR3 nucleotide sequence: TGTGCCAGCTCACCGAGGGGTCTTAATGAAAAACTGTTTTTT. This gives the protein CASSPRGLNEKLFF. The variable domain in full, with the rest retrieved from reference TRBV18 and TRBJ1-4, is NAGVMQNPRHLVRRRGQEARLRCSPMKGHSHVYWYRQLPEEGLKFMVYLQKENIIDESGMPKERFSAEFPKEGPSILRIQQVVRGDSAAYFCASSPRGLNEKLFFGSGTQLSVL.

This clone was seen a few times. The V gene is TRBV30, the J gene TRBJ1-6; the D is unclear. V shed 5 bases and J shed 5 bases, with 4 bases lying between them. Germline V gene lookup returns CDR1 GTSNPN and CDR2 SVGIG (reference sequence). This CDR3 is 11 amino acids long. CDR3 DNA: TGTGCCTGGGACAATAATTCACCCCTCCACTTT. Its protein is CAWDNNSPLHF.

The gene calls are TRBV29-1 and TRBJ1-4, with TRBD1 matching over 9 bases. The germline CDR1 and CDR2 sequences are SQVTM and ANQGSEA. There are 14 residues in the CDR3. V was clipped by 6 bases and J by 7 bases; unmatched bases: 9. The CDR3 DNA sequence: TGCAGCGTCACGAGGACAGGGGAGTCTGAAAAACTGTTTTTT. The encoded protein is CSVTRTGESEKLFF.

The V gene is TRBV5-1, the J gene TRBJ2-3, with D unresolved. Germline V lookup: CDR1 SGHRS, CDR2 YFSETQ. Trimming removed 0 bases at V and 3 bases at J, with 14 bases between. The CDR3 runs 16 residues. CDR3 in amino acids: CASSLDGAPATDTQYF. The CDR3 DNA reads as TGCGCCAGCAGCTTGGATGGCGCCCCCGCTACAGATACGCAGTATTTT.

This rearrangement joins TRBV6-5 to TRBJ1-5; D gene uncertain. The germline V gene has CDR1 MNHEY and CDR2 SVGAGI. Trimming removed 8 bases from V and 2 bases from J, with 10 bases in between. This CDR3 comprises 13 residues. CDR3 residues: CASRPAGNQPQHF. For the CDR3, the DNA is TGTGCCAGCCGTCCTGCGGGCAATCAGCCCCAGCATTTT.

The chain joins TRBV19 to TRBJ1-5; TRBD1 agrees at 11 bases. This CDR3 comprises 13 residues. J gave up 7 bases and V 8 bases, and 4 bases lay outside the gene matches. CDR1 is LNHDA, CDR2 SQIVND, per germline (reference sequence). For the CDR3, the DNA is TGTGCCAGTGGCGGGACAGGGGGACAGCCCCAGCATTTT. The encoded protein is CASGGTGGQPQHF.

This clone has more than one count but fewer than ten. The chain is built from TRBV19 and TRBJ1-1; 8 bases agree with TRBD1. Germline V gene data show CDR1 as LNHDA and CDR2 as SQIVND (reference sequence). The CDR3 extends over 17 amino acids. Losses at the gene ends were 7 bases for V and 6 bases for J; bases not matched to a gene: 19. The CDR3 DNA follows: TGTGCCAGTACGCGAGGGGCAGGGGGCCGCTTCGGCCCTGAAGCTTTCTTT. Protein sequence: CASTRGAGGRFGPEAFF.

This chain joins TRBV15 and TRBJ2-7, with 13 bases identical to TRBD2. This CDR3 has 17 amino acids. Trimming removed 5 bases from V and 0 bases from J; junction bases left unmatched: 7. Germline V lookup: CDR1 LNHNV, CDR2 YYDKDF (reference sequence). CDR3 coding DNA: TGTGCCACCAGCTTCGGACTAGCGGGGGCGAGCTCCTACGAGCAGTACTTC. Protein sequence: CATSFGLAGASSYEQYF. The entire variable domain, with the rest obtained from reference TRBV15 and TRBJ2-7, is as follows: DAMVIQNPRYQVTQFGKPVTLSCSQTLNHNVMYWYQQKSSQAPKLLFHYYDKDFNNEADTPDNFQSRRPNTSFCFLDIRSPGLGDTAMYLCATSFGLAGASSYEQYFGPGTRLTVT.

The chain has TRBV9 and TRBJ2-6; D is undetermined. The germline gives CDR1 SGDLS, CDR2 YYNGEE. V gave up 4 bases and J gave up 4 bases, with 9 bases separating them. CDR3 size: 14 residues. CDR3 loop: CASSPGSGANVLTF. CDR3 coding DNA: TGTGCCAGCAGCCCAGGAAGCGGGGCCAACGTCCTGACTTTC. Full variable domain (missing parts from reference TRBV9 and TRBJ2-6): DSGVTQTPKHLITATGQRVTLRCSPRSGDLSVYWYQQSLDQGLQFLIQYYNGEERAKGNILERFSAQQFPDLHSELNLSSLELGDSALYFCASSPGSGANVLTFGAGSRLTVL.

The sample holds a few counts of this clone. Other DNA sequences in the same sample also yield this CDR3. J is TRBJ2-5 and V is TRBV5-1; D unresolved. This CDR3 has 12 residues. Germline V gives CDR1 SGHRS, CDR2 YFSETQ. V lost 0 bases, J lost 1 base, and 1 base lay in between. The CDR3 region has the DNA TGCGCCAGCAGCTTGGGCCAAGAGACCCAGTACTTC. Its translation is CASSLGQETQYF.

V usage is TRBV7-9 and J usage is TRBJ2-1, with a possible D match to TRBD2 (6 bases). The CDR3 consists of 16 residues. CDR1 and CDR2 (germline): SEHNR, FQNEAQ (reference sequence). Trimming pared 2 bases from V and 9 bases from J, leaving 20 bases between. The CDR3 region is CASSLYLGDLRIEQFF. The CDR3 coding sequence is TGTGCCAGCAGCTTATATCTGGGGGACTTACGGATTGAGCAGTTCTTC.

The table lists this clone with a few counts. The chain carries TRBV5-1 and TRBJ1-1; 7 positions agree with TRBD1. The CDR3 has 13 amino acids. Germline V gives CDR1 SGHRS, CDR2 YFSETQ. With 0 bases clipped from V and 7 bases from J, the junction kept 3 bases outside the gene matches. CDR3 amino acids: CASSLEGGGEAFF. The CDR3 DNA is TGCGCCAGCAGCTTGGAAGGGGGCGGTGAAGCTTTCTTT.